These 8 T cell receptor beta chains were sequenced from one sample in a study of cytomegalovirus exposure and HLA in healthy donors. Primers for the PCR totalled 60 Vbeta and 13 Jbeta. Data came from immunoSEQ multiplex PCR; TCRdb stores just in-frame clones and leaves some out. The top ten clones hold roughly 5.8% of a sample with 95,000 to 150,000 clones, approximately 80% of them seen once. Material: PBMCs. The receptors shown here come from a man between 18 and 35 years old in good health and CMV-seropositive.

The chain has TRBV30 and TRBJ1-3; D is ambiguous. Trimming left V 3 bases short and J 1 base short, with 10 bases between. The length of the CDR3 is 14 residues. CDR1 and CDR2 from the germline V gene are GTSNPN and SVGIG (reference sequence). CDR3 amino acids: CAWRVAWSGNTIYF. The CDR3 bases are TGTGCCTGGAGGGTGGCATGGTCTGGAAACACCATATATTTT.

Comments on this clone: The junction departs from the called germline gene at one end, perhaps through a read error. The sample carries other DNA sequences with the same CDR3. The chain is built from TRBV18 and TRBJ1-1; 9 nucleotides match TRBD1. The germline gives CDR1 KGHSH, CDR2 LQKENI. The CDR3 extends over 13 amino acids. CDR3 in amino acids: CASSGTGGSEAFF. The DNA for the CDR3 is TGTGCCAGCTCGGGTACAGGGGGCTCTGAGGCTTTCTTT.

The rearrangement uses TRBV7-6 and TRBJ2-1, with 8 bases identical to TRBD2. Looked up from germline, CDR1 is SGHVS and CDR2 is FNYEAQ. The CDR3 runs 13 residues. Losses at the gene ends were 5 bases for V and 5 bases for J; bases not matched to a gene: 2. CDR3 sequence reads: CASSLRGDNEQFF. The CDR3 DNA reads TGTGCCAGCAGCCTGCGGGGGGACAATGAGCAGTTCTTC.

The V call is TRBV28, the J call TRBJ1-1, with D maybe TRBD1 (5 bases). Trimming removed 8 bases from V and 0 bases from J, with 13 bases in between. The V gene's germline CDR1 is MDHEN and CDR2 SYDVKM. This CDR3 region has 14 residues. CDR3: CASGSTVMNTEAFF. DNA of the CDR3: TGTGCCAGCGGTTCGACAGTAATGAACACTGAAGCTTTCTTT.

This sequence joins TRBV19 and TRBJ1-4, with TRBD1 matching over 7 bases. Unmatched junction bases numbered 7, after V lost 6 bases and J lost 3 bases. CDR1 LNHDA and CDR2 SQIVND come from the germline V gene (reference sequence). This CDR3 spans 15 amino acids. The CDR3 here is CASSHDRAANEKLFF. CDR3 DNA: TGTGCCAGTAGCCATGACAGGGCGGCTAATGAAAAACTGTTTTTT.

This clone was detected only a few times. The CDR3 is CASSTGLIQAYEQYF. The CDR3 DNA reads as TGTGCCAGCAGCACCGGACTCATCCAAGCCTACGAGCAGTACTTC. The chain has TRBV5-8 and TRBJ2-7; weak D call: TRBD2 (5 bases). CDR1 is SGHTS, CDR2 YDEGEE, per germline. The germline V and J ends were trimmed by 4 bases and 2 bases, with 16 bases remaining between them. This CDR3 is built from 15 residues.

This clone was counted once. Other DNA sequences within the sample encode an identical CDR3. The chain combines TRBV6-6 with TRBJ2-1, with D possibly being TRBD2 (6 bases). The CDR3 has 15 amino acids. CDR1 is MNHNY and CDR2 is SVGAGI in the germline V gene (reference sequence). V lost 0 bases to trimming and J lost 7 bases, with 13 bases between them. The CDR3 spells CASSYSGGLHNEQFF. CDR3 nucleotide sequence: TGTGCCAGCAGTTACTCTGGGGGACTCCATAATGAGCAGTTCTTC.

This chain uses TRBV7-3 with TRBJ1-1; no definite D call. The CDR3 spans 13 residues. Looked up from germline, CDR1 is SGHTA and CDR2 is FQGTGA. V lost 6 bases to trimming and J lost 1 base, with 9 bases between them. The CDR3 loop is CASSSAGNTEAFF. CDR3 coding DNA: TGTGCCAGCAGTTCGGCGGGGAACACTGAAGCTTTCTTT.